This entry concerns a single T cell receptor (beta chain). In the original analysis: Nucleated cell counts were estimated from reference gene primer amplification. Method: immunoSEQ multiplex PCR; TCRdb's copy keeps in-frame clones and lacks some. V and J calls and clone size are as listed in that table; D and trimming were resolved from the DNA. The sample includes 90,000 to 100,000 clones, about 80% of them seen just once. The data stem from a study of blood T cell repertoires in COVID-19. Across the study: Some COVID-19 samples were acute and others convalescent; all came from the United States, Italy and Spain. Sources were T cells, B-cell-depleted T cells, or PBMCs; the material itself was cDNA or gDNA.

CDR1 SGHVS and CDR2 FQNEAQ come from the germline V gene. V trimming: 1 base; J trimming: 7 bases; junction bases outside the gene matches: 8. The CDR3 is 15 amino acids. The chain joins TRBV7-8 to TRBJ1-1, with 8 bases aligning to TRBD1. Sequences were obtained from peripheral blood. This receptor was taken from a man aged 60 to 69 with acute or convalescent COVID-19. The CDR3 sequence is CASSLGPGGKGEAFF. DNA for the CDR3: TGTGCCAGCAGCTTAGGTCCAGGGGGCAAGGGTGAAGCTTTCTTT.